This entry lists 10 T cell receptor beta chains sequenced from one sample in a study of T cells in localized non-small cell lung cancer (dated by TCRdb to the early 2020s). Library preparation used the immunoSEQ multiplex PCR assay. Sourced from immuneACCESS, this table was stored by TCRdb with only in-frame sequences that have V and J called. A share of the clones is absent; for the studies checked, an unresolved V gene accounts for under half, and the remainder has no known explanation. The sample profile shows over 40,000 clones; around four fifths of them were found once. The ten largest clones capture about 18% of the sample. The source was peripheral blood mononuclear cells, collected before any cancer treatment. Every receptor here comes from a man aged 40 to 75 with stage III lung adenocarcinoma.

This CDR3 is CSAWTGGSYEQYF. Here the CDR3 DNA reads TGCAGCGCTTGGACAGGGGGCTCCTACGAGCAGTACTTC. The V and J genes are TRBV29-1 and TRBJ2-7, with 10 positions matching TRBD1. Germline-derived CDR1 and CDR2 are SQVTM and ANQGSEA. This CDR3 comprises 13 residues. J gave up 0 bases and V 7 bases, and 3 bases lay outside the gene matches.

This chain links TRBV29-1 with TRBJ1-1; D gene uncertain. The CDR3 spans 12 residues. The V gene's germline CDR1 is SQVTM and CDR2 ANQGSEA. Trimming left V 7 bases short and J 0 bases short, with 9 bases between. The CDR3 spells CSAEVLNTEAFF. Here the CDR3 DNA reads TGCAGCGCTGAGGTTTTGAACACTGAAGCTTTCTTT.

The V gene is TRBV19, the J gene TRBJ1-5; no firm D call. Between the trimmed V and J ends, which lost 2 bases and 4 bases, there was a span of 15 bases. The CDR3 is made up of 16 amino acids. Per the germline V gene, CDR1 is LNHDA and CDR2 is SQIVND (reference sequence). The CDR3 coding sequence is TGTGCCAGTAGTATAAGGGAGATCGATCTTAATCAGCCCCAGCATTTT. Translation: CASSIREIDLNQPQHF.

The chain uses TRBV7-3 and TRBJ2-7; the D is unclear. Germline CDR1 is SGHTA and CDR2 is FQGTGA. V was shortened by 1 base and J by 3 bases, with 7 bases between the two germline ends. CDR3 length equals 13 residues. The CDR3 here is CASSLNPGYEQYF. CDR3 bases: TGTGCCAGCAGCTTAAATCCGGGCTACGAGCAGTACTTC.

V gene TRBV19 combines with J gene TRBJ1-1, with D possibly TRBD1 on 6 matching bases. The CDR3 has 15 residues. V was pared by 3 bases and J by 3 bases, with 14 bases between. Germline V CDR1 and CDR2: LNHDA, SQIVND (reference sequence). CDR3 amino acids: CASSIDSPGDTEAFF. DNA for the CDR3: TGTGCCAGTAGTATTGATTCCCCAGGGGACACTGAAGCTTTCTTT. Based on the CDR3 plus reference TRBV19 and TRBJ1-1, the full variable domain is DGGITQSPKYLFRKEGQNVTLSCEQNLNHDAMYWYRQDPGQGLRLIYYSQIVNDFQKGDIAEGYSVSREKKESFPLTVTSAQKNPTAFYLCASSIDSPGDTEAFFGQGTRLTVV.

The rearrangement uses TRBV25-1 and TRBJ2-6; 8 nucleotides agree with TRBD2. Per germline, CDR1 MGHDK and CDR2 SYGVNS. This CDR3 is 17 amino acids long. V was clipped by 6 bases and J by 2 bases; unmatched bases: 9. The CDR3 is CASSPRGGVPGANVLTF. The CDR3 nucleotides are TGTGCCAGCAGCCCCCGGGGGGGGGTCCCTGGGGCCAACGTCCTGACTTTC.

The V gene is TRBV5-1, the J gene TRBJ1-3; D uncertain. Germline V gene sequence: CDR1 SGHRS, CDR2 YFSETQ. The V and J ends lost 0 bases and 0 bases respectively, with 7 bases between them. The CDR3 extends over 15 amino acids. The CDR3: CASSLDGNSGNTIYF. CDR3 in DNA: TGCGCCAGCAGCTTGGACGGAAACTCTGGAAACACCATATATTTT.

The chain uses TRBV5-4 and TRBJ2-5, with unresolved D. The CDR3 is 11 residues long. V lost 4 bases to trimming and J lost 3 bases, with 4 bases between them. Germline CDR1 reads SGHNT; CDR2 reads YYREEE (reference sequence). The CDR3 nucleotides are TGTGCCAGCAGCATAGAAGAGACCCAGTACTTC. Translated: CASSIEETQYF.

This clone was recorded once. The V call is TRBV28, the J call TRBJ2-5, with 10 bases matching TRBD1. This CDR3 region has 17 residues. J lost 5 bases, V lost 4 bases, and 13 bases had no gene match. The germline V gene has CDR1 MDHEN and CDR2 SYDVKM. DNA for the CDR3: TGTGCCAGCAGTTCCGTCCCGACAGGGGGCGTATTGGAGACCCAGTACTTC. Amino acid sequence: CASSSVPTGGVLETQYF.

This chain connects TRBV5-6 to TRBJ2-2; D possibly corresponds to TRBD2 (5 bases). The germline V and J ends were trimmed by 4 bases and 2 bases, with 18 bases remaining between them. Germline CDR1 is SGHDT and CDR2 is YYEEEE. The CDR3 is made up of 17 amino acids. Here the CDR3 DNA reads TGTGCCAGCAGCCCTCGGTGGGGAGACCTCAACACCGGGGAGCTGTTTTTT. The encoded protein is CASSPRWGDLNTGELFF.